Listed below are T cell receptor beta chains from one sample, sequenced in a study of shared clonotypes between healthy human individuals. Produced via immunoSEQ multiplex PCR; TCRdb's table is partial and in-frame only. The data show about 2.3 million clones, 85% to 95% seen once. Sequenced input: naive CD4+ T cells from PBMCs. These receptors were collected from a man aged 18 to 29 in good health. Some clones in this sample may be carry-over from other donors' samples. The CDR3 runs from the conserved cysteine through the conserved F or W. A D gene is named only where the DNA matches it firmly. The listing skips clone size in some rows; elsewhere it reads once, few, many or a size class.

TRBJ2-7,-,-,12,TRBV29-1,CSVMTAPYEQYF,TGCAGCGTGATGACAGCACCCTACGAGCAGTACTTC
TRBJ2-1,-,TRBD2,16,TRBV4-2,CASSLRKAGARNEQFF,TGTGCCAGCAGCCTGCGGAAAGCGGGAGCGAGGAATGAGCAGTTCTTC
TRBJ1-5,-,-,15,TRBV28,CASIYSGIRQGAQHF,TGTGCCAGCATTTACTCCGGGATCCGGCAAGGGGCCCAGCATTTT
TRBJ2-7,-,-,11,TRBV7-8,CASSPVGEQYF,TGTGCCAGCAGCCCGGTGGGGGAGCAGTACTTC
TRBJ2-1,-,-,16,TRBV18,CASSPREGSIGGEQFF,TGTGCCAGCTCACCACGCGAGGGCTCGATCGGTGGTGAGCAGTTCTTC
TRBJ2-7,-,-,14,TRBV9,CASSPRTKGYEQYF,TGTGCCAGCAGCCCCCGGACGAAGGGCTACGAGCAGTACTTC
TRBJ1-2,-,-,12,TRBV6-5,CASQELGSGYTF,TGTGCCAGCCAAGAACTTGGTAGCGGCTACACCTTC
TRBJ1-6,-,TRBD1,14,TRBV7-2,CASSSARGSSPLHF,TGTGCCAGCAGCTCTGCCAGGGGGAGTTCACCCCTCCACTTT
TRBJ2-5,-,TRBD2,14,TRBV15,CATSRDTSGETQYF,TGTGCCACCAGCAGAGATACTAGCGGGGAGACCCAGTACTTC
TRBJ1-2,-,-,14,TRBV27,CASSWGGRNYGYTF,TGTGCCAGCAGTTGGGGGGGGCGCAACTATGGCTACACCTTC
TRBJ2-3,-,TRBD2,19,TRBV7-2,CASSLRASGLHHGTDTQYF,TGTGCCAGCAGCTTACGGGCTAGCGGCCTCCACCACGGCACAGATACGCAGTATTTT
TRBJ2-5,-,TRBD2,14,TRBV7-6,CASSATSGRETQYF,TGTGCCAGCAGCGCAACTAGCGGGCGCGAGACCCAGTACTTC
TRBJ1-1,once,-,14,TRBV5-6,CASSFVTENTEAFF,TGTGCCAGCAGCTTCGTAACAGAAAACACTGAAGCTTTCTTT
TRBJ2-2,-,TRBD2,15,TRBV9,CASSPSGRYTGELFF,TGTGCCAGCAGCCCTAGCGGGAGGTACACCGGGGAGCTGTTTTTT
TRBJ2-3,-,TRBD2,14,TRBV5-1,CASSVAGGTDTQYF,TGCGCCAGCAGCGTCGCGGGAGGGACAGATACGCAGTATTTT
TRBJ2-5,-,-,12,TRBV2,CASSAEKETQYF,TGTGCCAGCAGTGCAGAGAAAGAGACCCAGTACTTC
TRBJ2-1,-,-,12,TRBV2,CASSPDQNEQFF,TGTGCCAGCAGCCCCGACCAAAATGAGCAGTTCTTC
TRBJ1-1,-,-,12,TRBV30,CAWRVRGTEAFF,TGTGCCTGGAGGGTGAGGGGCACTGAAGCTTTCTTT
TRBJ1-2,-,-,16,TRBV5-6,CASSPLVGGTNYGYTF,TGTGCCAGCAGCCCGCTGGTTGGGGGGACTAACTATGGCTACACCTTC
TRBJ1-1,-,TRBD1,14,TRBV5-1,CASSLVGRDSEAFF,TGCGCCAGCAGCCTTGTCGGGCGGGACAGTGAAGCTTTCTTT
TRBJ2-2,-,-,16,TRBV7-2,CASSPLPLGNTGELFF,TGTGCCAGCAGCCCTCTCCCCTTGGGGAACACCGGGGAGCTGTTTTTT
TRBJ1-2,-,-,13,TRBV7-8,CASSGGSPGGYTF,TGTGCCAGCAGTGGGGGAAGCCCGGGGGGCTACACCTTC
TRBJ2-7,-,-,15,TRBV14,CASSVVGGLSYEQYF,TGTGCCAGCAGCGTCGTGGGGGGCCTCTCCTACGAGCAGTACTTC
TRBJ2-7,-,-,14,TRBV9,CASSVDGRSYEQYF,TGTGCCAGCAGCGTAGATGGGCGCTCCTACGAGCAGTACTTC
TRBJ1-3,-,-,13,TRBV6-1,CASGQASGNTIYF,TGTGCCAGCGGGCAGGCATCTGGAAACACCATATATTTT
TRBJ2-2,-,-,15,TRBV5-1,CASSPPQSYTGELFF,TGCGCCAGCAGCCCCCCCCAGTCCTACACCGGGGAGCTGTTTTTT
TRBJ2-3,-,-,13,TRBV7-7,CASSSLHTDTQYF,TGTGCCAGCAGCTCTTTACACACAGATACGCAGTATTTT
TRBJ1-2,-,TRBD1,15,TRBV9,CASSVLTGVFYGYTF,TGTGCCAGCAGCGTATTGACAGGGGTCTTCTATGGCTACACCTTC
TRBJ2-1,-,-,13,TRBV2,CASSVGSFGEQFF,TGTGCCAGCAGTGTCGGAAGTTTCGGTGAGCAGTTCTTC
TRBJ2-5,-,-,13,TRBV7-6,CASSQGGSVFQYF,TGTGCCAGCAGCCAGGGGGGCTCAGTCTTTCAGTACTTC
TRBJ1-5,-,TRBD1,15,TRBV6-6,CASSSSQGTGTVLHF,TGTGCCAGCAGTTCTTCACAGGGGACCGGCACGGTACTGCATTTT
TRBJ1-2,-,-,15,TRBV7-2,CASSLAGHTSYGYTF,TGTGCCAGCAGCTTAGCGGGGCATACGAGTTATGGCTACACCTTC
TRBJ2-7,-,-,15,TRBV5-4,CASSPTPDSSYEQYF,TGTGCCAGCAGCCCCACACCGGACAGCTCCTACGAGCAGTACTTC
TRBJ2-1,-,TRBD2,17,TRBV18,CASSPWTSGDYYNEQFF,TGTGCCAGCTCACCCTGGACTAGCGGCGACTACTACAATGAGCAGTTCTTC
TRBJ1-2,-,-,15,TRBV6-1,CASSPRGERGYGYTF,TGTGCCAGCAGTCCCCGGGGGGAGAGGGGCTATGGCTACACCTTC
TRBJ1-4,-,TRBD1,15,TRBV5-1,CASSLEARGNEKLFF,TGCGCCAGCAGCTTGGAGGCCAGGGGGAATGAAAAACTGTTTTTT
TRBJ1-2,-,TRBD1,13,TRBV28,CASIETGGVGYTF,TGTGCCAGCATTGAGACAGGGGGCGTCGGCTACACCTTC
TRBJ2-5,-,-,12,TRBV2,CASSEAEEDQYF,TGTGCCAGCAGTGAAGCAGAAGAGGACCAGTACTTC
TRBJ1-1,-,-,15,TRBV5-1,CASSSGVGANTEAFF,TGCGCCAGCAGCTCAGGGGTAGGGGCGAACACTGAAGCTTTCTTT
TRBJ1-3,-,-,15,TRBV7-6,CASSLAVRSGNTIYF,TGTGCCAGCAGCTTAGCCGTCCGCTCTGGAAACACCATATATTTT
TRBJ1-2,once,TRBD1,16,TRBV7-8,CASSRSHRGGGYGYTF,TGTGCCAGCAGCCGAAGCCACAGGGGTGGGGGCTATGGCTACACCTTC
TRBJ2-3,-,TRBD2,19,TRBV5-3,CARSPGTSGSVGVGVTQYF,TGTGCCAGAAGCCCCGGCACTAGCGGGTCGGTTGGAGTGGGAGTTACGCAGTATTTT
TRBJ2-5,-,TRBD2,16,TRBV18,CASSPLGLAGGETQYF,TGTGCCAGCTCACCACTTGGACTAGCGGGAGGAGAGACCCAGTACTTC
TRBJ1-1,-,TRBD1,15,TRBV4-1,CASSQTDRAGTEAFF,TGCGCCAGCAGCCAAACTGACAGGGCTGGCACTGAAGCTTTCTTT
TRBJ2-3,-,-,15,TRBV6-1,CASSEVGGSTDTQYF,TGTGCCAGCAGTGAAGTAGGGGGTAGCACAGATACGCAGTATTTT